What follows is one T cell receptor beta chain and its context. This sample is drawn from a study of CD8+CD57+ T cells in acquired aplastic anemia. Genomic DNA served as template for TCR beta VDJ and CDR3 profiling. A single record per CDR3 protein comes from TCRdb applying MiXCR to the reads. Among some 220,000 distinct CDR3 sequences, roughly 33% were seen once, and the ten largest hold 0.95% to 1.2%. After removal of 1 base from V and 3 bases from J, the junction contained 10 bases not matched to a gene. The germline gives CDR1 SGHAT, CDR2 FQDESV (reference sequence). This CDR3 spans 19 amino acids.

The V gene is TRBV11-1, the J gene TRBJ2-5; 14 bases match TRBD2. The TCR was taken from a human donor in good health, serving as a control. The sequenced sample was sorted CD4+, CD8+, or CD8+CD57+ T cells (not recorded which) from PBMCs. The CDR3 spells CASSLVTTSGRGEKETQYF. The CDR3 DNA follows: TGTGCCAGCAGCTTAGTTACGACTAGCGGGAGGGGTGAAAAAGAGACCCAGTACTTC.